Sequencing of this TCR beta chain was carried out in a study of T cells after yellow fever vaccination. Only a few counts were recorded for this clonotype. Its antigen remains unidentified. Regarding the study as a whole: Shared CD4/CD8 clonotypes were a small share, likely from convergent recombination. Most clones from primary vaccination were detected again post-booster (roughly 96% CD4, approximately 90% CD8).

UMIs and a universal primer site were added when TCR cDNA was made by 5'RACE template switching. TCRdb independently ran MiXCR on the 5' RACE reads; one entry per CDR3 protein. The table records more than 450,000 distinct CDR3 sequences, 20% to 25% of them present only once. Trimming took 3 bases from V and 0 from J, leaving 14 bases between them. Germline values: CDR1 MGHDK, CDR2 SYGVNS. The CDR3 runs to 17 residues. The source was PBMCs, collected roughly 20 days after the first yellow fever vaccination. This sequence joins TRBV25-1 and TRBJ1-4; no reliable D call. The origin of this receptor is a man in his late teens or twenties who received the YFV17D yellow fever vaccine. CDR3 residues: CASSDHPVGSTNEKLFF. CDR3 nucleotides: TGTGCCAGCAGTGATCACCCAGTGGGATCAACTAATGAAAAACTGTTTTTT.